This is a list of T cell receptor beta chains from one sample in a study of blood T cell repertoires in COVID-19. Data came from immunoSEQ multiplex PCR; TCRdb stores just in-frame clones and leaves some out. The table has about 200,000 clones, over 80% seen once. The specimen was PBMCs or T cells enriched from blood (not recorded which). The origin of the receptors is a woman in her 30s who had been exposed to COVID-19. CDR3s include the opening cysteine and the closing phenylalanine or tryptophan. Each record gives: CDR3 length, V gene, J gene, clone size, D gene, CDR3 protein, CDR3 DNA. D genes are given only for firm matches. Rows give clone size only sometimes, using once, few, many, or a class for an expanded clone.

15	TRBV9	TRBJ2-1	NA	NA	CASSSTGISYNEQFF	TGTGCCAGCAGCTCCACAGGGATTTCATACAATGAGCAGTTCTTC
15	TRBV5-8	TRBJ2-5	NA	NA	CASSLGGQLQETQYF	TGTGCCAGCAGCTTGGGGGGACAACTACAAGAGACCCAGTACTTC
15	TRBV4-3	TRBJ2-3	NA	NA	CASSRGADRTDTQYF	TGCGCCAGCAGCCGTGGGGCGGACCGCACAGATACGCAGTATTTT
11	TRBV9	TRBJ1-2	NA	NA	CASSDMYGYTF	TGTGCCAGCAGCGACATGTATGGCTACACCTTC
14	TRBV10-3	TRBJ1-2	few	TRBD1	CAISRRDSLYGYTF	TGTGCCATCAGCAGGAGGGACAGTCTCTATGGCTACACCTTC
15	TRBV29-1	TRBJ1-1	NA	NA	CSAALKPQGRTEAFF	TGCAGCGCCGCTCTAAAGCCACAGGGAAGAACTGAAGCTTTCTTT
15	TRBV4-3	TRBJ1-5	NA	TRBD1	CASSQEPQGAQPQHF	TGCGCCAGCAGCCAAGAACCCCAGGGGGCTCAGCCCCAGCATTTT
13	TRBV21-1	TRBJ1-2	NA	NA	CASPKDGIYGYTF	TGTGCCAGCCCCAAGGACGGGATCTATGGCTACACCTTC
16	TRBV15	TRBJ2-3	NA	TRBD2	CATSRRRAGSTDTQYF	TGTGCCACCAGCAGGCGCAGAGCGGGGAGCACAGATACGCAGTATTTT
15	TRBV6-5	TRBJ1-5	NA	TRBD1	CASRPGTGASQPQHF	TGTGCCAGCAGGCCCGGGACAGGGGCGAGTCAGCCCCAGCATTTT
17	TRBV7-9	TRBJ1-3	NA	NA	CASSLFGGGAGNNTIYF	TGTGCCAGCAGCTTGTTCGGCGGTGGGGCAGGGAACAACACCATATATTTT
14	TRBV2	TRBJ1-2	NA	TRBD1	CASRDRISNYGYTF	TGTGCCAGCAGGGACAGGATCTCTAACTATGGCTACACCTTC
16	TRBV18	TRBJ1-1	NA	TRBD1	CASSPALTGMNTEAFF	TGTGCCAGCTCACCGGCCTTGACAGGGATGAACACTGAAGCTTTCTTT
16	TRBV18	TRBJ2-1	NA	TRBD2	CASSPPSSGGINEQFF	TGTGCCAGCTCACCACCTTCCAGCGGGGGGATCAATGAGCAGTTCTTC
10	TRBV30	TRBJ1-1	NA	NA	CAWSALEAFF	TGTGCCTGGAGTGCCTTAGAAGCTTTCTTT
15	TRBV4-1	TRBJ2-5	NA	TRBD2	CASSKTRGDQETQYF	TGCGCCAGCAGCAAAACTCGGGGGGATCAAGAGACCCAGTACTTC
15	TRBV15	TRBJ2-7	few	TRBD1	CATSPPQGALSVQYF	TGTGCCACCAGTCCACCCCAGGGGGCCCTGTCAGTGCAGTACTTC
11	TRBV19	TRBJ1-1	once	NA	CASIGGTEAFF	TGTGCCAGTATCGGTGGTACTGAAGCTTTCTTT
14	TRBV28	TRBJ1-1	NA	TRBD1	CASSLRTGFTEAFF	TGTGCCAGCAGTTTAAGGACAGGGTTCACTGAAGCTTTCTTT
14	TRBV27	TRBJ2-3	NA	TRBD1	CASSETGAPDTQYF	TGTGCCAGCAGTGAAACAGGGGCCCCAGATACGCAGTATTTT
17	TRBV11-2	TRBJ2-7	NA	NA	CASSLGVRGTVSYEQYF	TGTGCCAGCAGCTTAGGTGTTAGGGGGACCGTCTCCTACGAGCAGTACTTC
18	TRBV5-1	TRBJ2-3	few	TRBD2	CASSLILVAGGYTDTQYF	TGCGCCAGCAGCTTGATTTTGGTAGCGGGGGGGTACACAGATACGCAGTATTTT
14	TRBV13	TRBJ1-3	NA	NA	CASSYQGSGNTIYF	TGTGCCAGCAGTTACCAGGGTTCTGGAAACACCATATATTTT
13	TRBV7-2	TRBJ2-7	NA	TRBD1	CASSPTGRHEQYF	TGTGCCAGCAGCCCGACAGGGAGACACGAGCAGTACTTC
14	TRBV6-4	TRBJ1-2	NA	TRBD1	CASSVGQGSYGYTF	TGTGCCAGCAGTGTTGGACAGGGAAGCTATGGCTACACCTTC
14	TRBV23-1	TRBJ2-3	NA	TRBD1	CASSPDRVPDTQYF	TGCGCCAGCAGTCCCGACAGGGTCCCTGATACGCAGTATTTT
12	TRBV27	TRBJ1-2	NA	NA	CASSLSGGRETF	TGTGCCAGCAGTTTATCCGGGGGTAGGGAAACCTTC
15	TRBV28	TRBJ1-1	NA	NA	CASSDDPGYYTEAFF	TGTGCCAGCAGTGACGATCCAGGGTACTACACTGAAGCTTTCTTT
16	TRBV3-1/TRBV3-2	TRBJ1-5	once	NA	CASSQGRTAMVGPQHF	TGTGCCAGCAGCCAAGGGAGGACAGCAATGGTAGGGCCCCAGCATTTT
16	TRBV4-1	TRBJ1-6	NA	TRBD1	CASSRTPGTANSPLHF	TGCGCCAGCAGCCGGACTCCCGGGACAGCGAATTCACCCCTCCACTTT
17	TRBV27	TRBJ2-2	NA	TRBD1	CASRGLTTGSDTGELFF	TGTGCCAGCAGAGGCCTAACGACAGGGTCGGACACCGGGGAGCTGTTTTTT
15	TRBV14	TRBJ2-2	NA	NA	CASSQIASNTGELFF	TGTGCCAGCAGCCAAATAGCGTCGAACACCGGGGAGCTGTTTTTT
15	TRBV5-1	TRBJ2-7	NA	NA	CASSLDHLTAYEQYF	TGCGCCAGCAGCTTGGATCATTTGACAGCCTACGAGCAGTACTTC
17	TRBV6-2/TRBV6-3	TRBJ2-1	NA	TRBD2	CASSYSPGLAGDNEQFF	TGTGCCAGCAGTTACTCACCGGGACTAGCGGGGGACAATGAGCAGTTCTTC
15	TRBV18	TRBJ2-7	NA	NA	CASSPPGLSSYEQYF	TGTGCCAGCTCACCACCTGGACTGAGCTCCTACGAGCAGTACTTC